These 3 T cell receptor beta chains originate from one sample sequenced in a study of blood T cells in healthy people across ages. Next came a second PCR, run for about 6 to 12 cycles, which used a sample-barcoded 5' primer along with a J-beta primer mix. A single record per CDR3 protein comes from TCRdb applying MiXCR to the 5' RACE reads. The sample includes about 670,000 distinct CDR3 sequences, under 65% of them seen just once. Input material: blood. All receptors derive from a woman aged 80 or over in good health.

This clonotype was recorded at least ten times. This rearrangement joins TRBV5-1 to TRBJ2-7, with D hard to call. The CDR3 extends over 13 amino acids. The germline gives CDR1 SGHRS, CDR2 YFSETQ. V shed 3 bases and J shed 9 bases, with 16 bases lying between them. The CDR3: CASSSTSLVGQYF. DNA of the CDR3: TGCGCCAGCAGCTCGACCTCTTTAGTTGGGCAGTACTTC.

V gene TRBV12-3 or TRBV12-4 combines with J gene TRBJ2-3; the D is unclear. The CDR3 is 13 amino acids. V was clipped by 6 bases and J by 1 base, with 8 bases between them. CDR3 loop: CASSGVGTDTQYF. CDR3 nucleotides: TGTGCCAGCAGCGGAGTTGGCACAGATACGCAGTATTTT.

This clonotype has a count of ten or more. This chain joins TRBV6-6 and TRBJ1-1; possibly TRBD1 for D (5 bases). Trimming removed 9 bases at V and 4 bases at J, with 9 bases between. Germline V gene data show CDR1 as MNHNY and CDR2 as SVGAGI (reference sequence). The CDR3 is 11 amino acids. The CDR3 bases are TGTGCCAGTGAGGGGAGCACTGAAGCTTTCTTT. As protein: CASEGSTEAFF.